This T cell receptor (beta chain) was obtained from a study of OX40 agonist ivuxolimab in advanced cancers. About the study: Patients receiving dose escalation had hepatocellular carcinoma, melanoma, renal cell or head and neck cancer. Enrollees could have had prior anti-PD-1, anti-PD-L1 or anti-CTLA-4 therapy, which about 42% had received.

Whole-study findings and limits: Averaging showed that CD8+ T cells had more expanded clones than CD4+ did.

With regard to this clone: Its antigen remains unidentified.

Produced via immunoSEQ multiplex PCR; TCRdb's table is partial and in-frame only. The data hold 14,000 to 15,000 clones, with more than 80% observed a single time. Germline assignment: CDR1 MNHNS and CDR2 SASEGT. Between the trimmed V and J ends, which lost 2 bases and 4 bases, there was a span of 13 bases. The CDR3 is made up of 15 amino acids. This material consisted of CD4+ or CD8+ T cells sorted from blood, taken in a trial of the OX40 agonist ivuxolimab. The chain is built from TRBV6-1 and TRBJ2-3, with unresolved D. This sequence was found in an adult with an advanced solid tumor such as melanoma, head and neck, liver or kidney cancer. The CDR3, as DNA: TGTGCCAGCAGTGAAACCCCGAGTAGTTCAGATACGCAGTATTTT. Residues: CASSETPSSSDTQYF.